This TCR beta chain was captured by sequencing in a study of cytomegalovirus exposure and HLA in healthy donors. Regarding this clone: Its antigen remains unidentified.

This CDR3 is built from 19 residues. J was trimmed by 1 base and V by 3 bases; bases with no gene match: 17. Germline values: CDR1 MGHRA, CDR2 YSYEKL. Here immunoSEQ multiplex PCR was the method, and the copy in TCRdb shows in-frame clones only, minus some. The sample lists some 240,000 clones; 87% were seen once. Study results and limitations: High sensitivity and specificity were reportedly achieved when the classifier diagnosed cytomegalovirus status. Among TCR sequences, most were rare, though some public TCRs appeared in many donors.

The receptor's source is a woman under 30 in good health and CMV-seropositive. The sequenced sample consisted of PBMCs. The chain is built from TRBV4-1 and TRBJ1-2; 7 bases line up with TRBD1. The DNA for the CDR3 is TGCGCCAGCAGCCATCCTAGGGGGGACAGACAATTCATTAACTATGGCTACACCTTC. Translated, it gives CASSHPRGDRQFINYGYTF.